This T cell receptor (beta chain) was captured by sequencing in a study of CD8+ T cells in alopecia areata. Background on the study: Tofacitinib was taken orally by treated patients, and the dose was 5 to 10 mg twice daily.

The CDR3 has 13 residues. The V and J ends lost 2 bases and 9 bases, in that order; junction bases with no gene match: 4. Following extraction, RNA underwent reverse transcription to cDNA, which served as the sequencing template. TCRdb keeps only in-frame clones here, not all; method: immunoSEQ multiplex PCR. The table shows 150,000 to 200,000 clones, with less than 70% occurring only once. Treatment denoted: oral pan-JAK inhibitor, 5-10 mg twice daily. Sequences were derived from CD4+ T cells sorted from blood, sampled at week 24, from a patient treated with tofacitinib. The sequence was collected from a human donor with alopecia areata. This chain connects TRBV23-1 to TRBJ1-5, with 7 positions matching TRBD1. TRBV23-1 is an open reading frame whose function is uncertain. In DNA form, the CDR3 reads TGCGCCAGCAGTCAAAACAGGGGAAGGCCCCAGCATTTT. It codes for CASSQNRGRPQHF.